This T cell receptor beta chain comes out of a study of T cell responses to AZD1222 COVID-19 vaccine. General study findings and limits: The peak T cell response came first, and repertoires were sampled only after it. Regions 160-218 and 743-854 dominated among vaccine-associated CD4 TCRs spanning spike. Clonal diversity may have been underestimated, and the donors were mostly white British, with more females than males.

In regard to this clone: Its target is not known.

The CDR3 runs to 15 residues. Trimming took off 2 bases at V and 4 bases at J, with 12 bases between the two ends. Germline CDR1 and CDR2: LGHDT and YNNKEL (reference sequence). Produced via immunoSEQ multiplex PCR; TCRdb's table is partial and in-frame only. The table shows around 130,000 clones, with roughly 90% occurring only once. The V and J genes are TRBV3-1 (or the pseudogene TRBV3-2) and TRBJ2-1, with a possible D match to TRBD2 (5 bases). The receptor comes from an adult who received the AZD1222 COVID-19 vaccine. The source material was peripheral blood, sampled 28 days after the second AZD1222 dose. CDR3 protein: CASSQLAGSYNEQFF. CDR3 nucleotides: TGTGCCAGCAGCCAATTGGCGGGCTCGTACAATGAGCAGTTCTTC.